The entry below describes one T cell receptor (beta chain). The PCR employed 60 Vbeta primers together with 13 Jbeta primers. TCRdb keeps only in-frame clones here, not all; method: immunoSEQ multiplex PCR. This table holds under 170,000 clones, 70% to 80% found once. The data were taken from a study of cytomegalovirus exposure and HLA in healthy donors. Looked up from germline, CDR1 is MDHEN and CDR2 is SYDVKM. CDR3 length: 18 amino acids. V was pared by 2 bases and J by 1 base, with 10 bases of the junction left unmatched. The source of this sequence is a human donor in good health. J is TRBJ1-1 and V is TRBV28, with TRBD1 matching over 10 bases. Sequenced input: PBMCs. CDR3 residues: CASSLGGQGLPGNTEAFF. DNA for the CDR3: TGTGCCAGCAGTTTAGGGGGACAGGGGCTGCCGGGGAACACTGAAGCTTTCTTT. Combining the CDR3 with reference TRBV28 and TRBJ1-1 gives the whole variable domain DVKVTQSSRYLVKRTGEKVFLECVQDMDHENMFWYRQDPGLGLRLIYFSYDVKMKEKGDIPEGYSVSREKKERFSLILESASTNQTSMYLCASSLGGQGLPGNTEAFFGQGTRLTVV.